This T cell receptor (beta chain) was retrieved from a study of early T cells in non-severe SARS-CoV-2 infection. Study-wide background: Unpaired chains resulted from sequencing bulk RNA of unsorted whole blood.

Notes on this clonotype: Antigen specificity is unknown.

TCRdb fed the 5' RACE reads into MiXCR, producing one record per CDR3 protein. The sample holds around 77,000 distinct CDR3 sequences, roughly a tenth seen once. The CDR3 spans 12 residues. V lost 7 bases and J lost 8, with 12 bases in between. CDR1 and CDR2 from the germline V gene are SNHLY and FYNNEI. Study findings and constraints: VDJdb-based annotation leaned toward anti-spike CD8 responses and missed private and CD4 specificities.

The clonotype was recovered from an adult who was a healthcare worker with PCR-confirmed SARS-CoV-2 infection or an uninfected control (not recorded which). This rearrangement joins TRBV2 to TRBJ2-1; D gene ambiguous. Sample: whole blood, taken at baseline. The CDR3 is CASNKVVDEQFF. CDR3 sequence (DNA): TGTGCCAGCAATAAAGTAGTCGATGAGCAGTTCTTC. The entire variable domain, with the rest obtained from reference TRBV2 and TRBJ2-1, is as follows: EPEVTQTPSHQVTQMGQEVILRCVPISNHLYFYWYRQILGQKVEFLVSFYNNEISEKSEIFDDQFSVERPDGSNFTLKIRSTKLEDSAMYFCASNKVVDEQFFGPGTRLTVL.